The source of this T cell receptor beta chain is a study of T cells expressing NK-cell markers. About the study: Sequencing of TCR beta repertoires drew on sorted CD3+CD56+NKG2C+, CD3+CD56+NKG2C- and CD3+CD56-NKG2C+ T cells. With respect to HCMV, seven of the eight sequenced donors were seropositive, and one was seronegative.

The length of the CDR3 is 19 residues. The authors generated TCR beta cDNA through 5'RACE template switching with UMIs. For each CDR3 protein, TCRdb gives one entry from its re-call of the 5' RACE reads, without DNA. This sample contains over 200,000 distinct CDR3 sequences. With respect to this clonotype: What it recognizes is unknown.

Study-wide results and limits: Of the CD8+ T cell pool in about 6 donors, roughly 1.0-8% was accounted for by dominant NKG2C+ clonotypes.

This clonotype was sampled from a man aged 18-30 years in good health. Sequencing used blood T cells: a sorted CD56 or NKG2C T cell subset, CD4+ or CD8+ T cells, or bulk PBMC T cells (not recorded which). The genes are TRBV12-3 or TRBV12-4 and TRBJ2-3; the D call of TRBD2 rests on TCRdb alone, since no DNA is present to check it. The CDR3 loop is CASSSGGLAGESTTDTQYF.